The 7 T cell receptor beta chains in this list originate from one sample, sequenced in a study of graft-versus-host responses after intestinal transplantation. No antigen is known for these receptors. Only in-frame clones appear in the TCRdb table, and some are missing; sequencing was by immunoSEQ multiplex PCR. The repertoire has about 100,000 clones, roughly 87% of them found once; the top ten carry roughly 0.97%. The sequencing here drew on unstimulated CD4+ T cells sorted from spleen or lymph node cells, taken before transplant. The receptors stem from a human donor who was the organ donor for an intestinal transplant.

The CDR3 loop is CATSREGEQFF. The CDR3 DNA reads TGTGCCACCAGCAGAGAGGGGGAGCAGTTCTTC. The V gene is TRBV15, the J gene TRBJ2-1; no definite D call. V lost 0 bases and J lost 10, with 4 bases in between. Germline V CDR1 and CDR2: LNHNV, YYDKDF (reference sequence). The CDR3 has 11 amino acids.

Comment on this clone: One end of the junction varies from germline; a read error may be responsible. The chain is built from TRBV7-9 and TRBJ1-6; D perhaps matches TRBD1 (5 bases). CDR1 SEHNR and CDR2 FQNEAQ come from the germline V gene (reference sequence). This CDR3 comprises 13 residues. CDR3 loop: CASGTGYSSPLHF. The CDR3 nucleotides are TGTGCCAGCGGAACAGGTTATAGTTCACCCCTCCACTTT.

Only a few counts were recorded for this clone. The chain carries TRBV5-1 and TRBJ2-5, with 11 bases lining up with TRBD2. Germline V gives CDR1 SGHRS, CDR2 YFSETQ. The CDR3 consists of 16 residues. V was clipped by 2 bases and J by 0 bases; unmatched bases: 3. The CDR3 reads CASSFPSGGYQETQYF. CDR3 in DNA: TGCGCCAGCAGCTTCCCTAGCGGGGGGTACCAAGAGACCCAGTACTTC.

The gene calls are TRBV27 and TRBJ2-2; D may be TRBD1 (6 bases). Trimming removed 2 bases at V and 0 bases at J, with 10 bases between. CDR3 length equals 16 residues. Looked up from germline, CDR1 is MNHEY and CDR2 is SMNVEV (reference sequence). The CDR3 DNA is TGTGCCAGCAGTTTACCTGGGGGCTCGAACACCGGGGAGCTGTTTTTT. Translating it yields CASSLPGGSNTGELFF.

This sequence joins TRBV5-1 and TRBJ2-1; no definite D call. The V and J ends lost 1 base and 5 bases respectively, with 7 bases between them. Germline V gives CDR1 SGHRS, CDR2 YFSETQ. The CDR3 length is 13 residues. The CDR3 DNA sequence: TGCGCCAGCAGCTTGTCCCCCGACAATGAGCAGTTCTTC. It codes for CASSLSPDNEQFF.

This clone was counted between two and nine times. This chain uses TRBV28 with TRBJ1-6; D possibly corresponds to TRBD1 (6 bases). Trimming removed 8 bases at V and 8 bases at J, with 19 bases between. Germline V gene lookup returns CDR1 MDHEN and CDR2 SYDVKM. The CDR3 consists of 15 residues. CDR3 nucleotide sequence: TGTGCCAGCGTGGACCAGGGGAGGGATCATTCACCCCTCCACTTT. This sequence encodes CASVDQGRDHSPLHF.

The V gene is TRBV6-5, the J gene TRBJ2-7, with D tentatively TRBD1 (6 bases). The CDR3 has 13 amino acids. The V and J ends lost 4 bases and 4 bases respectively, with 11 bases between them. Germline V gene lookup returns CDR1 MNHEY and CDR2 SVGAGI. CDR3 nucleotides: TGTGCCAGCAGTTTGGTCCAGGGGTACGAGCAGTACTTC. This codes for CASSLVQGYEQYF.